Presented here are 2 T cell receptor beta chains from one specimen sequenced in a study of cytomegalovirus exposure and HLA in healthy donors. PCR employed 60 Vbeta and 13 Jbeta primers. Sequenced by immunoSEQ multiplex PCR; TCRdb stores in-frame clones only, minus some. Here the sample spans over 85,000 clones, over 60% being singletons. The sample was PBMCs. The receptors here all came from a woman aged 55-69 years in good health and CMV-seropositive.

This chain links TRBV4-1 with TRBJ2-1; no firm D call. Germline CDR1 and CDR2: MGHRA and YSYEKL. This CDR3 is built from 11 residues. V dropped 6 bases and J dropped 5 bases, with 5 bases sitting between them. CDR3 in amino acids: CASSWHNEQFF. The CDR3 DNA reads TGCGCCAGCAGTTGGCACAATGAGCAGTTCTTC.

Comment on this clone: At one end the junction does not follow the germline gene, possibly because of a read error. The chain couples TRBV7-7 to TRBJ1-5; D is unresolved. Germline CDR1 and CDR2: SSHAT and FNYEAQ (reference sequence). This CDR3 has 17 amino acids. Here the CDR3 reads CASSLPGVGDSNQPQHF. As DNA, the CDR3 is TGTGCTAGCAGCTTACCCGGAGTGGGAGATAGCAATCAGCCCCAGCATTTT.